Described below is a single TCR beta chain sequence and its context. There are 14 residues in the CDR3. CDR1 is MDHEN and CDR2 is SYDVKM in the germline V gene. V was clipped by 10 bases and J by 2 bases, with 15 bases between them. The data originate from a study of shared clonotypes between healthy human individuals. As defined, naive CD8 cells were CD45RO-negative and positively selected for CCR7, with terminally differentiated effector memory CD45RA+ cells excluded. Measured with immunoSEQ multiplex PCR; TCRdb has only the in-frame clones, and not every one. The sample includes roughly 890,000 clones, 85% to 95% of them seen just once.

The receptor was derived from a man aged 25 to 40 in good health. The chain recombines TRBV28 with TRBJ1-5; D remains unclear. Sequences were obtained from naive CD8+ T cells sorted from blood. CDR3 in amino acids: CATHFRHGNQPQHF. The CDR3 DNA reads TGTGCCACCCACTTTCGACATGGCAATCAGCCCCAGCATTTT.